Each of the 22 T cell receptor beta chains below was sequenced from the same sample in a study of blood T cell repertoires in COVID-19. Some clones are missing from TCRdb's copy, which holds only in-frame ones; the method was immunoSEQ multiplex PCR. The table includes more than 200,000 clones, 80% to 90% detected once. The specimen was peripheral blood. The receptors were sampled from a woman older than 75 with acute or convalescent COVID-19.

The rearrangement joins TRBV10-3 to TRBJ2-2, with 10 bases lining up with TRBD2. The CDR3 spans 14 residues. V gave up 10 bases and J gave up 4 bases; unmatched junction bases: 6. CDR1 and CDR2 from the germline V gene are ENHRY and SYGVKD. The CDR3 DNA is TGTGCCAGCCTAGCGGGAGTAGCCACCGGGGAGCTGTTTTTT. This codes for CASLAGVATGELFF.

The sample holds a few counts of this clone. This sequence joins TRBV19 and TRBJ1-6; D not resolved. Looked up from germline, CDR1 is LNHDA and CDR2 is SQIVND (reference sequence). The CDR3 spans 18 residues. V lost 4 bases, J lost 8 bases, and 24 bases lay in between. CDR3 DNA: TGTGCCAGTAGTAAAACCGAGGATACGGTGTACGTGTATTCACCCCTCCACTTT. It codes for CASSKTEDTVYVYSPLHF.

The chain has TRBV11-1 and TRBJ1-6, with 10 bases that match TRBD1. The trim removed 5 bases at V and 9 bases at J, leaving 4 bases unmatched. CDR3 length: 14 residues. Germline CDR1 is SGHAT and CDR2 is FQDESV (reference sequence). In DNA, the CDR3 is TGTGCCAGCAGCCCGGACAGGGGGGGTTCACCCCTCCACTTT. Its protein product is CASSPDRGGSPLHF.

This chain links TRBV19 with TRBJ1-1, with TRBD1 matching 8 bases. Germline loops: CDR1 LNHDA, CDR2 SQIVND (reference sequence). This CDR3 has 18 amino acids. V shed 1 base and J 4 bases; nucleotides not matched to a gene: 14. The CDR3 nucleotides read TGTGCCAGTAGTATAGGTGGCAGGGGGCCCGAATTAGGCACTGAAGCTTTCTTT. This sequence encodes CASSIGGRGPELGTEAFF.

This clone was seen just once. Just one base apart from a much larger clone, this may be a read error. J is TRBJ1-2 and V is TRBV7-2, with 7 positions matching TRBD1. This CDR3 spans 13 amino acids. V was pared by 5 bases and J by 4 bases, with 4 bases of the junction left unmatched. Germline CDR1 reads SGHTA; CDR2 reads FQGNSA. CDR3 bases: TGTGCCAGCAGCCCAGCAGGGGGCTATGGCTACACCTTC. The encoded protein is CASSPAGGYGYTF.

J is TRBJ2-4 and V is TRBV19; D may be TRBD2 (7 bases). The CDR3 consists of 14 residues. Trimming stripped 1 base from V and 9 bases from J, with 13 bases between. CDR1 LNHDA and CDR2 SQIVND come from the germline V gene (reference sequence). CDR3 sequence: CASSIGGGGRIQYF. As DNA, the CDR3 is TGTGCCAGTAGTATAGGAGGGGGGGGGCGCATTCAGTACTTC.

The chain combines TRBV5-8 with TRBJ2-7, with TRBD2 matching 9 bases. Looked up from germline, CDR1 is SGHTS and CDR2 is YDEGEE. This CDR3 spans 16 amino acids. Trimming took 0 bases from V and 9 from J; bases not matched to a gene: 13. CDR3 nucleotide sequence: TGTGCCAGCAGCTTGGCCTTAGCGGGAGCCGAGGCTCGGCAGTACTTC. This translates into CASSLALAGAEARQYF.

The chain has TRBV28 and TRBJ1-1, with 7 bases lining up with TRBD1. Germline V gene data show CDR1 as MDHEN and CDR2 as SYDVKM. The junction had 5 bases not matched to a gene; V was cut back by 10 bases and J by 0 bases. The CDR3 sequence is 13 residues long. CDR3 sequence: CATGDSLNTEAFF. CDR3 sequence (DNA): TGTGCCACCGGGGACAGCCTGAACACTGAAGCTTTCTTT.

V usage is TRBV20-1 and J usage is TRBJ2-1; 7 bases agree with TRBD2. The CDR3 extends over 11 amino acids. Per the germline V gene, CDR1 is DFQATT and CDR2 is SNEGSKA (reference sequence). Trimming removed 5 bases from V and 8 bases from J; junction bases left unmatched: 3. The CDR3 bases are TGCAGTGCTGCGGGAGTATATGAGCAGTTCTTC. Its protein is CSAAGVYEQFF.

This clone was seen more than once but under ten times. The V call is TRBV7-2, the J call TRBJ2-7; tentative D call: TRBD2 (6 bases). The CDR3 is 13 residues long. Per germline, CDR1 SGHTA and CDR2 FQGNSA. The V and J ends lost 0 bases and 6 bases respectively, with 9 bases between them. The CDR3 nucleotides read TGTGCCAGCAGCTTAGCCCGGGACTCCGAGCAGTACTTC. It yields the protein CASSLARDSEQYF.

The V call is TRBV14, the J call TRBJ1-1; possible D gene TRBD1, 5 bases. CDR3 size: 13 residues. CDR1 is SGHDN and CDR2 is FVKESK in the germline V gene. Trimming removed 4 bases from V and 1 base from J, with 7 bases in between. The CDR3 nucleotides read TGTGCCAGCAGCCCGACAGCGAACACTGAAGCTTTCTTT. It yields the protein CASSPTANTEAFF.

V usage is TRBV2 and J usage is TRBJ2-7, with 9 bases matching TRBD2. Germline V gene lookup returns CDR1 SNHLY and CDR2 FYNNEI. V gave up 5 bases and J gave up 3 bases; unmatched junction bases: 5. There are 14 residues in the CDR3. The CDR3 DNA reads TGTGCCAGCAGTCGCGGGGGGGGTAACTACGAGCAGTACTTC. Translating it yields CASSRGGGNYEQYF.

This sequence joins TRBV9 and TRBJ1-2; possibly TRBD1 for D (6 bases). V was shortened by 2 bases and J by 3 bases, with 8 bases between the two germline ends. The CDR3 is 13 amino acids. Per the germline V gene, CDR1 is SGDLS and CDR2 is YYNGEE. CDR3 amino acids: CASSVDSYYGYTF. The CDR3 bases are TGTGCCAGCAGCGTGGACAGTTACTATGGCTACACCTTC.

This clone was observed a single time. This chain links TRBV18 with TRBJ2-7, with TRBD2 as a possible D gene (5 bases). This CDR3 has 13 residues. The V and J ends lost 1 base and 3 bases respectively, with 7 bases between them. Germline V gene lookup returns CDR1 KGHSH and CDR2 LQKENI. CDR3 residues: CASSPQAVYEQYF. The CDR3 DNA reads TGTGCCAGCTCACCACAAGCGGTCTACGAGCAGTACTTC.

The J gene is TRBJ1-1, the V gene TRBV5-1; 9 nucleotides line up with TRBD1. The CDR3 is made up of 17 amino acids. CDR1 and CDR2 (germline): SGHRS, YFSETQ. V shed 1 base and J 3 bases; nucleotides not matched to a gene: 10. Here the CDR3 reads CASSLNTGGRWDTEAFF. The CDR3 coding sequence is TGCGCCAGCAGCTTGAATACAGGGGGCAGATGGGACACTGAAGCTTTCTTT.

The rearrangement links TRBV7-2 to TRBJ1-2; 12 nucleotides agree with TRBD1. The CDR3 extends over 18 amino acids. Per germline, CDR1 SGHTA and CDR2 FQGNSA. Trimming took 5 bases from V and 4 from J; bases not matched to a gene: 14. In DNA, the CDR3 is TGTGCCAGCAGCCCCCAGACCGGGACAGGGGGCTTCGGCTATGGCTACACCTTC. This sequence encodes CASSPQTGTGGFGYGYTF.

The CDR3 region has the DNA TGCGCCAGCAGCCAAGAAGGGACAGGATTAACCTACGAGCAGTACTTC. Protein: CASSQEGTGLTYEQYF. The chain links TRBV4-1 to TRBJ2-7, with 8 bases aligning to TRBD1. V was clipped by 0 bases and J by 2 bases; unmatched bases: 6. Germline values: CDR1 MGHRA, CDR2 YSYEKL. The CDR3 is 16 residues long.

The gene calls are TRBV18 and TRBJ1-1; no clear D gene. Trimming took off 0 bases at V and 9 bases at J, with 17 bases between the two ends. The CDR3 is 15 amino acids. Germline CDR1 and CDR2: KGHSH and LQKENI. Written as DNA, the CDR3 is TGTGCCAGCTCACCACCGATATCCCCTCGTAGTAAAGCTTTCTTT. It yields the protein CASSPPISPRSKAFF.

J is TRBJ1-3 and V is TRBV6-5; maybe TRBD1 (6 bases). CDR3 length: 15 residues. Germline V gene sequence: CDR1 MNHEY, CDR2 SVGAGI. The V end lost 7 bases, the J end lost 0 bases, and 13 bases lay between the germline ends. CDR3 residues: CASTPGAFSGNTIYF. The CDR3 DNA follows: TGTGCCAGCACGCCAGGGGCCTTCTCTGGAAACACCATATATTTT.

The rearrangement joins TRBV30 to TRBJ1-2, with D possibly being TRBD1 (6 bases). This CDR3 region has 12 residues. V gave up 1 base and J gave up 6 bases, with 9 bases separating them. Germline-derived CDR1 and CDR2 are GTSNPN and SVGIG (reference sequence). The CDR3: CAWSAGADGYTF. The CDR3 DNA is TGTGCCTGGAGTGCAGGGGCGGATGGCTACACCTTC.

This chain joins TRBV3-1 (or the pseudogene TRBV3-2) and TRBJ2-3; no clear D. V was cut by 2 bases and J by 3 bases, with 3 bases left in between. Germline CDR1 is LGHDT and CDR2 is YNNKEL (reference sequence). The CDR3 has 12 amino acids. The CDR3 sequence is CASSQRTDTQYF. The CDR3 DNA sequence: TGTGCCAGCAGCCAACGGACAGATACGCAGTATTTT.

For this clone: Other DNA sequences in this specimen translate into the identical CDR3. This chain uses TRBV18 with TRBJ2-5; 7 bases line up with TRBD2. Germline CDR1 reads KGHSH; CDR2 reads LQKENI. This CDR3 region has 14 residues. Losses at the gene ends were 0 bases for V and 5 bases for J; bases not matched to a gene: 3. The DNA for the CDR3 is TGTGCCAGCTCACCACCGAGCGGGGAGGAGACCCAGTACTTC. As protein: CASSPPSGEETQYF.